Sequencing of this T cell receptor (beta chain) was carried out in a study of cytomegalovirus exposure and HLA in healthy donors. Study results and caveats: Clonal expansion was found to be greater in HLA-associated TCR beta chains than in equally common others in a later analysis. The study listed approximately 160 cytomegalovirus-associated TCR beta chains. Accurate prediction of HLA-A and HLA-B alleles (for most subjects) was reportedly achieved from TCR beta sequences.

A remark on this clone: The target antigen is unknown.

V trimming: 6 bases; J trimming: 0 bases; junction bases outside the gene matches: 11. Germline CDR1 reads SNHLY; CDR2 reads FYNNEI. CDR3 length equals 18 residues. PCR used 60 Vbeta primers and 13 Jbeta primers. Measured with immunoSEQ multiplex PCR; TCRdb has only the in-frame clones, and not every one. Of over 150,000 clones listed, around 88% were seen once; the top ten hold 0.85% to 1%. Sequences were obtained from PBMCs. The chain joins TRBV2 to TRBJ1-3; 10 nucleotides line up with TRBD1. The receptor comes from a woman younger than 45 in good health and CMV-seronegative. The CDR3 protein is CASSWDRGSPSSGNTIYF. DNA of the CDR3: TGTGCCAGCAGCTGGGACAGGGGCTCCCCTAGCTCTGGAAACACCATATATTTT. The full variable domain, its missing parts supplied by reference TRBV2 and TRBJ1-3, is EPEVTQTPSHQVTQMGQEVILRCVPISNHLYFYWYRQILGQKVEFLVSFYNNEISEKSEIFDDQFSVERPDGSNFTLKIRSTKLEDSAMYFCASSWDRGSPSSGNTIYFGEGSWLTVV.